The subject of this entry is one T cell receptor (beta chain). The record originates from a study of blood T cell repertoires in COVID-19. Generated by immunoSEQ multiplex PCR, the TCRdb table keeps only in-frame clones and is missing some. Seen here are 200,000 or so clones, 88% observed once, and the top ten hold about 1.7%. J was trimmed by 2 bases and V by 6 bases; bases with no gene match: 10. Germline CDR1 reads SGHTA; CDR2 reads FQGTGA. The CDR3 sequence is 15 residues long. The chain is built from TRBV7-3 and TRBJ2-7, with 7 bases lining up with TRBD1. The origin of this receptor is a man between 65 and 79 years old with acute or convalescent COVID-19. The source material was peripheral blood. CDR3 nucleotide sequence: TGTGCCAGCAGGGACGGGACAGCACCTACCTACGAGCAGTACTTC. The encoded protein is CASRDGTAPTYEQYF.